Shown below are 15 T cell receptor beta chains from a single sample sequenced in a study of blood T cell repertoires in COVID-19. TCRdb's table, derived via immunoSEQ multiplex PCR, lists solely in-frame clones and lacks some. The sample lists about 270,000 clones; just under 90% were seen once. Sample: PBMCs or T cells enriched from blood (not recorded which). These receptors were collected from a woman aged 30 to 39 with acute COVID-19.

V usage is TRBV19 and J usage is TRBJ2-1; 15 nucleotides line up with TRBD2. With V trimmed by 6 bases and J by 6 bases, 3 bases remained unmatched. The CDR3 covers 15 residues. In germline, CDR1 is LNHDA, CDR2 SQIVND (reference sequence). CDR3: CASRGLAGGINEQFF. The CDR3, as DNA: TGTGCCAGTAGAGGACTAGCGGGAGGGATCAATGAGCAGTTCTTC.

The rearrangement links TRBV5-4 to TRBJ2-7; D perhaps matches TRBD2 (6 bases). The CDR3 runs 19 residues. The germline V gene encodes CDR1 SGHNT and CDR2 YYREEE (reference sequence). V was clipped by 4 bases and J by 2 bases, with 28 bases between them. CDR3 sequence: CASSPDLIETGGLTYEQYF. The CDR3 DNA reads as TGTGCCAGCAGCCCAGATTTGATTGAGACCGGGGGACTCACCTACGAGCAGTACTTC. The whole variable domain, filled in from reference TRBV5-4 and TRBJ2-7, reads ETGVTQSPTHLIKTRGQQVTLRCSSQSGHNTVSWYQQALGQGPQFIFQYYREEENGRGNFPPRFSGLQFPNYSSELNVNALELDDSALYLCASSPDLIETGGLTYEQYFGPGTRLTVT.

CDR3 bases: TGTGCCAGCAGCTCCCCTTCAGAGCGGTACGAGCAGTACTTC. Translating gives CASSSPSERYEQYF. The chain couples TRBV5-4 to TRBJ2-7; possible D gene TRBD2, 5 bases. Germline V gene lookup returns CDR1 SGHNT and CDR2 YYREEE (reference sequence). There are 14 residues in the CDR3. Trimming stripped 3 bases from V and 4 bases from J, with 14 bases between.

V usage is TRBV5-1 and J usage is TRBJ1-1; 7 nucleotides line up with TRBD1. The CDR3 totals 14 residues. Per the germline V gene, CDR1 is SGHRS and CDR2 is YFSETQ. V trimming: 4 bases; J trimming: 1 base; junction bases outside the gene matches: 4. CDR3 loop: CASSMGQKNTEAFF. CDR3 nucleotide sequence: TGCGCCAGCAGCATGGGACAGAAGAACACTGAAGCTTTCTTT.

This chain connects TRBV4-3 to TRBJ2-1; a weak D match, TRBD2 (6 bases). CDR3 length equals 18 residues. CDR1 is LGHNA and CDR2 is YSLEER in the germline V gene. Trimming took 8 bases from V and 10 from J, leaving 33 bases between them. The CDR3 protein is CASGIKPGLIATMIEQFF. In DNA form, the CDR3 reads TGCGCCAGCGGGATTAAACCGGGACTTATCGCTACAATGATAGAGCAGTTCTTC.

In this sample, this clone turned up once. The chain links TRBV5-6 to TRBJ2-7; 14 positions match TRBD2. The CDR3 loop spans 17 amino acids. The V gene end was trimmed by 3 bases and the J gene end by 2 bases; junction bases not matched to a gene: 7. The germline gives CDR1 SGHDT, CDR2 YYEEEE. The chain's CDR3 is CASSSLRTSGGPYEQYF. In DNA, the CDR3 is TGTGCCAGCAGCTCCCTGAGGACTAGCGGGGGGCCCTACGAGCAGTACTTC.

This CDR3 reads CASSLATSGRGEQYF. For the CDR3, the DNA is TGTGCCAGCAGTTTGGCGACTAGCGGGAGAGGGGAGCAGTACTTC. This chain connects TRBV27 to TRBJ2-7; 12 bases are a match to TRBD2. Per the germline V gene, CDR1 is MNHEY and CDR2 is SMNVEV (reference sequence). V lost 3 bases, J lost 7 bases, and 7 bases stayed unmatched. CDR3 length equals 15 residues.

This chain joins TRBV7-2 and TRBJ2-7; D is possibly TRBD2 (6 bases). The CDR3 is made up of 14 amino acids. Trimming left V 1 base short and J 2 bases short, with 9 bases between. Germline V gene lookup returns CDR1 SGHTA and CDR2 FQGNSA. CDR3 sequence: CASSLGAGAYEQYF. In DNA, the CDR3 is TGTGCCAGCAGCTTAGGAGCGGGCGCCTACGAGCAGTACTTC. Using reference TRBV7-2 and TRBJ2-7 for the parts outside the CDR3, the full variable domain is GAGVSQSPSNKVTEKGKDVELRCDPISGHTALYWYRQSLGQGLEFLIYFQGNSAPDKSGLPSDRFSAERTGGSVSTLTIQRTQQEDSAVYLCASSLGAGAYEQYFGPGTRLTVT.

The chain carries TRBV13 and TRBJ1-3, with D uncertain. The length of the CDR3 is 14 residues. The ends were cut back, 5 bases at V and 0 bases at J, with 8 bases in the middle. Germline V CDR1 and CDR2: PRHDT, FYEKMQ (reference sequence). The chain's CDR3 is CASSDGSSGNTIYF. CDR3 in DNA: TGTGCCAGCAGCGACGGGTCCTCTGGAAACACCATATATTTT.

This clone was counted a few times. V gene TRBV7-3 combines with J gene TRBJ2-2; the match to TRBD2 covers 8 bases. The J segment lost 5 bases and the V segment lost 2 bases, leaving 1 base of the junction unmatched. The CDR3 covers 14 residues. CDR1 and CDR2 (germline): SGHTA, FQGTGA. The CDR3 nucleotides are TGTGCCAGCAGCTTAGCGGGAGGAACCGGGGAGCTGTTTTTT. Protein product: CASSLAGGTGELFF.

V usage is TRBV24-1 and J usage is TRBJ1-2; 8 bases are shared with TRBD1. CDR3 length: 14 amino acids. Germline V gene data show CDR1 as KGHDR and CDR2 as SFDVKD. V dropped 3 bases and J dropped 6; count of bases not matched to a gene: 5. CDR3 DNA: TGTGCCACCAGTGATAGGTCAGGGGGCGATGGCTACACCTTC. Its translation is CATSDRSGGDGYTF.

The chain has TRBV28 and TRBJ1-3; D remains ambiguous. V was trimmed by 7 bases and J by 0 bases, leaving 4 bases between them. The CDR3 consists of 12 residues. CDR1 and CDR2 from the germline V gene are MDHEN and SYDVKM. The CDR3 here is CASTHSGNTIYF. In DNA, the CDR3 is TGTGCCAGCACCCACTCTGGAAACACCATATATTTT.

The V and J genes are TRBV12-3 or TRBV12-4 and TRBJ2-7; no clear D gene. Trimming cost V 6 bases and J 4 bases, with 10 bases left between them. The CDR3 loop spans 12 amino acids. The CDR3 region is CASSTPTYEQYF. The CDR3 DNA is TGTGCCAGCAGCACACCGACTTACGAGCAGTACTTC.

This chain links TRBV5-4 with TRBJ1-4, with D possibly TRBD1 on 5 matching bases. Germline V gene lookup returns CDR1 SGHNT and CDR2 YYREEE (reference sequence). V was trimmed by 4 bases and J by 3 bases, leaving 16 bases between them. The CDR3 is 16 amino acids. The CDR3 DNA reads TGTGCCAGCAGCGAAGCCTCAGGGATTCCTAATGAAAAACTGTTTTTT. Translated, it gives CASSEASGIPNEKLFF.

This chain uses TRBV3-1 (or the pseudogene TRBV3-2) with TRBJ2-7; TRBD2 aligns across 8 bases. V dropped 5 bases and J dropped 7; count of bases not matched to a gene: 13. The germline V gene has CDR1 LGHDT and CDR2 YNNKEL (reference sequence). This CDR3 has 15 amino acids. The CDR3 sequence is CASSSRAGVTWEQYF. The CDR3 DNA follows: TGTGCCAGCAGCTCCCGAGCGGGAGTAACTTGGGAGCAGTACTTC.